This T cell receptor beta chain was sequenced during a study of a mutant IDH1 vaccine in newly diagnosed glioma. Study-wide context: Earlier care involved radiotherapy, temozolomide, or both, and the majority received both.

Assay used: immunoSEQ multiplex PCR; TCRdb lists only in-frame clones, some missing. The sample yields about 59,000 clones, more than 90% seen once. In regard to this clone: Its specificity is not known.

Broader study findings: Vaccine-induced responses were seen in 93.3% of patients, spanning several MHC alleles.

Time point meaning: baseline, week 1 (first vaccination visit). As to treatment: pre-vaccination baseline after standard-of-care therapy. The CDR3 extends over 16 amino acids. Trimming took 0 bases from V and 4 from J; bases not matched to a gene: 7. From germline, CDR1 is SEHNR and CDR2 FQNEAQ (reference sequence). The gene calls are TRBV7-9 and TRBJ2-7, with 9 bases matching TRBD2. Sequenced material: PBMCs, taken from a glioma patient treated with radiotherapy, temozolomide or both. This clonotype was sampled from a man aged 45 to 65 with glioma. The CDR3 region has the DNA TGTGCCAGCAGCTTAGCGCGGAGGACTAGCGTTTACGAGCAGTACTTC. As protein: CASSLARRTSVYEQYF.